This TCR beta chain was recorded in a study of identical twins. General study points: Weaker excess twin sharing was observed in beta out-of-frame sequences.

Everyone who gave samples was a healthy Caucasian. This clonotype was recorded many times. The antigen is not known. The CDR3 extends over 13 amino acids. Germline V gene data show CDR1 as LGHNA and CDR2 as YSLEER. The V gene lost 0 bases and the J gene lost 13 bases, with 13 bases spanning the gap. A universal primer site came from template switching; cDNA carried unique molecular identifiers. From the 5' RACE reads, TCRdb called clonotypes with MiXCR, one entry per CDR3 protein. Of 690,000 or so distinct CDR3 sequences in the sample, around 8.3% were seen once. The same data also contributed to another study, on yellow fever vaccine responses in identical twins.

This sequence originates from a woman between 18 and 29 years old in good health. The genes are TRBV4-3 and TRBJ2-1; D possibly corresponds to TRBD2 (5 bases). Sequenced input: PBMCs. CDR3 in amino acids: CASSQDNRTPQFF. In DNA form, the CDR3 reads TGCGCCAGCAGCCAAGATAATAGGACTCCTCAGTTCTTC.